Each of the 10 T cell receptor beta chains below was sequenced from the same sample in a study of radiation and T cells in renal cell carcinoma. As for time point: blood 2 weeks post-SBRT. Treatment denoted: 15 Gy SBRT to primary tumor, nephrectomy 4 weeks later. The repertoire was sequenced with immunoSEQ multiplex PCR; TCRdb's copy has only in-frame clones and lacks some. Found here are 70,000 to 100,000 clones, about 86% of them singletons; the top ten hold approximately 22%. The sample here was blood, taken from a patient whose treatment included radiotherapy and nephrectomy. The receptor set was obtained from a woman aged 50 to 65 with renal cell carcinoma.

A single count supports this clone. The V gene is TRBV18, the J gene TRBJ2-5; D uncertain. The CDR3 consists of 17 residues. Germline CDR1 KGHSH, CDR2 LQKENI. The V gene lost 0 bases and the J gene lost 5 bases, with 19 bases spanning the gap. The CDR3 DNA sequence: TGTGCCAGCTCACCACCTTCCGGAAGGATGACGCGGGAGACCCAGTACTTC. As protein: CASSPPSGRMTRETQYF.

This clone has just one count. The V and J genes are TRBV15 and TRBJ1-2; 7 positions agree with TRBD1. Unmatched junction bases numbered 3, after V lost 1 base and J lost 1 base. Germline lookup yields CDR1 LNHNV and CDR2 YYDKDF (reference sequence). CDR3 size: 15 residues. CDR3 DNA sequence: TGTGCCACCAGCAGAGGGACAGGAGATAACTATGGCTACACCTTC. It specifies CATSRGTGDNYGYTF.

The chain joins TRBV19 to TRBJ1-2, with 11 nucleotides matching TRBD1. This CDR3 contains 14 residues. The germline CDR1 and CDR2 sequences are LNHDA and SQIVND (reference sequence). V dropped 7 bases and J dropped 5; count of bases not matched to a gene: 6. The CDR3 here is CASKGQGAPYGYTF. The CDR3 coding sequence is TGTGCCAGTAAAGGACAGGGGGCTCCTTATGGCTACACCTTC.

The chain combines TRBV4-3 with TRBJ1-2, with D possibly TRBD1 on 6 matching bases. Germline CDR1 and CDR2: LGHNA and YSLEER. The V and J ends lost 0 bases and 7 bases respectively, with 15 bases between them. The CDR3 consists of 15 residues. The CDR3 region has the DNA TGCGCCAGCAGCCAAGATGGTTCAGGGGATGGTGGCTACACCTTC. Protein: CASSQDGSGDGGYTF.

CDR3 DNA sequence: TGTGCCAGCAGCCCCGGTGACAGGGGGCCAGAGACCCAGTACTTC. Translation: CASSPGDRGPETQYF. The chain couples TRBV7-9 to TRBJ2-5; 10 positions match TRBD1. The CDR3 spans 15 residues. Losses at the gene ends were 5 bases for V and 4 bases for J; bases not matched to a gene: 7. Germline V CDR1 and CDR2: SEHNR, FQNEAQ (reference sequence).

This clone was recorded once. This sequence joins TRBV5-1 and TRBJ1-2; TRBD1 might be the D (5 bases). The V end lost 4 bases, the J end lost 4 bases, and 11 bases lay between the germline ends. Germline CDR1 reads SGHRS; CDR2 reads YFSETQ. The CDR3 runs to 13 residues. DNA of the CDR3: TGCGCCAGCAGCCCAGGGAGGCCCTATGGCTACACCTTC. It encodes CASSPGRPYGYTF. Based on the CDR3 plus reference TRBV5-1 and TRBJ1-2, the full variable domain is KAGVTQTPRYLIKTRGQQVTLSCSPISGHRSVSWYQQTPGQGLQFLFEYFSETQRNKGNFPGRFSGRQFSNSRSEMNVSTLELGDSALYLCASSPGRPYGYTFGSGTRLTVV.

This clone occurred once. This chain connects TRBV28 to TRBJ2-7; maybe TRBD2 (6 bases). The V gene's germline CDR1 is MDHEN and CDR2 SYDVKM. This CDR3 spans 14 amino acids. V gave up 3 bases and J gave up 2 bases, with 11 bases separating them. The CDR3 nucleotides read TGTGCCAGCAGTTTTTCGGGAGAGGCCTACGAGCAGTACTTC. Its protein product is CASSFSGEAYEQYF.

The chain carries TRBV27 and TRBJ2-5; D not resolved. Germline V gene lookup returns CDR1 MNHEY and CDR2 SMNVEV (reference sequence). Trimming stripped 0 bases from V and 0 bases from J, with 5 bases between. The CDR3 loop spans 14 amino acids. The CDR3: CASSLSRNQETQYF. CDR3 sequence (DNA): TGTGCCAGCAGTTTATCTCGGAACCAAGAGACCCAGTACTTC.

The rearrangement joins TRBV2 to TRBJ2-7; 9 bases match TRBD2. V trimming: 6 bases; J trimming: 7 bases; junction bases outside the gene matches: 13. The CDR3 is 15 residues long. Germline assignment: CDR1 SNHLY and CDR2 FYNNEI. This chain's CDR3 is CASRLTASGIGEQYF. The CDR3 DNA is TGTGCCAGCAGACTGACCGCTAGCGGGATAGGTGAGCAGTACTTC.

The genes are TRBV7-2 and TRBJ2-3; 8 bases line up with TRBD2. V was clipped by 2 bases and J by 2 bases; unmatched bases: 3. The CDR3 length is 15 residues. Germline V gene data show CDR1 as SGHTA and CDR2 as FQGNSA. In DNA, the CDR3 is TGTGCCAGCAGCTTACAAGCGGGGGACACAGATACGCAGTATTTT. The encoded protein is CASSLQAGDTDTQYF.